This T cell receptor (beta chain) was documented in a study of cytomegalovirus exposure and HLA in healthy donors. Study-wide findings and caveats: Later genetic work tied a missense DCLRE1C variant to beta-chain V and J trimming.

Points on this clone: Its target is not known.

The PCR contained 60 Vbeta and 13 Jbeta primers. Repertoires were generated with immunoSEQ multiplex PCR, while TCRdb's copy carries only in-frame clones and drops some. The table shows 70,000 to 95,000 clones, with approximately 80% occurring only once. J gave up 2 bases and V 6 bases, and 15 bases lay outside the gene matches. In germline, CDR1 is MDHEN, CDR2 SYDVKM. The CDR3 is 17 amino acids. The TCR sequence derives from a woman aged 25-40 years in good health and CMV-seronegative. This chain uses TRBV28 with TRBJ2-5, with 7 positions matching TRBD2. Material for sequencing was PBMCs. The CDR3 sequence: CASRATGGVVGQETQYF. The DNA of the CDR3 is TGTGCCAGCAGGGCCACGGGGGGAGTTGTTGGGCAAGAGACCCAGTACTTC.